Shown below are 14 T cell receptor beta chains from a single sample sequenced in a study of early T cells in non-severe SARS-CoV-2 infection (dated by TCRdb to about 2021). Receptors were amplified or captured by 5' RACE. TCRdb names NextSeq 500 as the instrument used. The public sequencing data were trimmed at Q25 with fastp and processed into clonotypes with MiXCR by TCRdb, which kept only in-frame beta chains. Each record represents a unique CDR3 protein, reported with the most common genes and DNA among its rows. The sample records approximately 81,000 distinct CDR3 sequences, less than 8% of which are singletons. Roughly 7.8% of the sample goes to the ten largest clones. Sequenced material: whole blood. The receptors stem from an adult who was a healthcare worker with PCR-confirmed SARS-CoV-2 infection or an uninfected control (not recorded which).

A few counts support this clonotype. This chain uses TRBV7-2 with TRBJ2-2; 7 bases map to TRBD2. The CDR3 is 16 residues long. J gave up 2 bases and V 5 bases, and 8 bases lay outside the gene matches. Per germline, CDR1 SGHTA and CDR2 FQGNSA. Written as DNA, the CDR3 is TGTGCCAGCAGCGCATCCGGGACTATTAACACCGGGGAGCTGTTTTTT. Its translation is CASSASGTINTGELFF.

V is TRBV29-1 and J is TRBJ2-7, with 7 bases that match TRBD2. V trimming: 4 bases; J trimming: 1 base; junction bases outside the gene matches: 4. CDR1 SQVTM and CDR2 ANQGSEA come from the germline V gene. The CDR3 is made up of 13 amino acids. The CDR3 bases are TGCAGCGTTGGGGAGGGATGGTCCTACGAGCAGTACTTC. It yields the protein CSVGEGWSYEQYF.

Only a few counts were recorded for this clonotype. This sequence joins TRBV28 and TRBJ2-2, with 7 bases that match TRBD1. CDR1 MDHEN and CDR2 SYDVKM come from the germline V gene. This CDR3 is 15 amino acids long. Trimming cost V 6 bases and J 3 bases; bases outside gene matches: 7. The CDR3 nucleotides read TGTGCCAGCAGCAGGACAGGAAGGTACACCGGGGAGCTGTTTTTT. It codes for CASSRTGRYTGELFF.

This rearrangement joins TRBV12-5 to TRBJ2-1; TRBD2 matches 7 bases. The CDR3 totals 15 residues. Trimming removed 3 bases from V and 8 bases from J; junction bases left unmatched: 10. Germline CDR1 LGHNT, CDR2 FRNRAP. The CDR3 DNA reads TGTGCTAGTGGTTTCGGGCAATCTGGGGGGGATGAGCAGTTCTTC. Translating it yields CASGFGQSGGDEQFF. Drawing the rest from reference TRBV12-5 and TRBJ2-1, the complete variable domain is DARVTQTPRHKVTEMGQEVTMRCQPILGHNTVFWYRQTMMQGLELLAYFRNRAPLDDSGMPKDRFSAEMPDATLATLKIQPSEPRDSAVYFCASGFGQSGGDEQFFGPGTRLTVL.

This clonotype came up a few times. The chain is built from TRBV11-2 and TRBJ2-3, with D unclear. The length of the CDR3 is 12 residues. V was clipped by 0 bases and J by 10 bases, with 8 bases between them. Germline V CDR1 and CDR2: SGHAT, FQNNGV. The DNA for the CDR3 is TGTGCCAGCAGCTTAGAGGCGGCCCCGCAGTATTTT. Protein product: CASSLEAAPQYF.

The DNA for the CDR3 is TGTGCCAGCAGCAAAGCTCGGGACAGGGCCCCTGGGGCGGGCGAGCAGTACTTC. This sequence encodes CASSKARDRAPGAGEQYF. V is TRBV13 and J is TRBJ2-7; 9 nucleotides match TRBD1. V lost 5 bases to trimming and J lost 6 bases; unmatched junction nucleotides: 20. The CDR3 totals 18 residues. Germline V gene data show CDR1 as PRHDT and CDR2 as FYEKMQ (reference sequence).

In this sample, this clonotype turned up many times. The chain couples TRBV30 to TRBJ1-4; 7 bases align to TRBD1. Germline assignment: CDR1 GTSNPN and CDR2 SVGIG (reference sequence). The CDR3 has 15 residues. With V trimmed by 5 bases and J by 0 bases, 6 bases remained unmatched. CDR3 nucleotides: TGTGCCTGGCAGGGGGACATCGCAACTAATGAAAAACTGTTTTTT. Residues: CAWQGDIATNEKLFF.

This clonotype occurred many times. The CDR3 DNA follows: TGTGCTAGTAGCTCACAGGGGTATGAGCAGTTCTTC. Its protein product is CASSSQGYEQFF. This chain connects TRBV12-5 to TRBJ2-1, with 7 nucleotides matching TRBD1. Germline V gene data show CDR1 as LGHNT and CDR2 as FRNRAP. With 8 bases clipped from V and 8 bases from J, the junction kept 6 bases outside the gene matches. The CDR3 contains 12 residues. Based on the CDR3 plus reference TRBV12-5 and TRBJ2-1, the full variable domain is DARVTQTPRHKVTEMGQEVTMRCQPILGHNTVFWYRQTMMQGLELLAYFRNRAPLDDSGMPKDRFSAEMPDATLATLKIQPSEPRDSAVYFCASSSQGYEQFFGPGTRLTVL.

This clonotype was counted at least ten times. V usage is TRBV6-5 and J usage is TRBJ2-5, with 7 nucleotides matching TRBD1. The V gene end was trimmed by 6 bases and the J gene end by 5 bases; junction bases not matched to a gene: 12. From germline, CDR1 is MNHEY and CDR2 SVGAGI. CDR3 length equals 15 residues. The CDR3 sequence is CASRTITGAGETQYF. The CDR3 nucleotides are TGTGCCAGCAGAACTATTACAGGGGCGGGCGAGACCCAGTACTTC.

This clonotype appeared many times. The CDR3 sequence is CASSLNAGAGETQYF. CDR3 DNA: TGTGCCAGCAGCTTAAATGCCGGGGCGGGGGAGACCCAGTACTTC. This rearrangement joins TRBV11-2 to TRBJ2-5; possibly TRBD2 for D (6 bases). Trimming stripped 2 bases from V and 5 bases from J, with 15 bases between. CDR3 length: 15 residues. Germline lookup yields CDR1 SGHAT and CDR2 FQNNGV.

This clonotype was counted many times. The gene calls are TRBV12-3 or TRBV12-4 and TRBJ1-1; D is ambiguous. Trimming cost V 2 bases and J 8 bases, with 6 bases left between them. The CDR3 runs to 11 residues. CDR3 region: CASSLSGEAFF. The CDR3 coding sequence is TGTGCCAGCAGTTTAAGTGGAGAAGCTTTCTTT.

The chain couples TRBV6-1 to TRBJ2-2, with D possibly called TRBD1 or TRBD2 (5 bases each). V lost 0 bases, J lost 6 bases, and 8 bases lay in between. The germline CDR1 and CDR2 sequences are MNHNS and SASEGT. The CDR3 extends over 14 amino acids. This chain's CDR3 is CASSEAGVPGELFF. The CDR3 region has the DNA TGTGCCAGCAGTGAAGCGGGGGTCCCCGGGGAGCTGTTTTTT.

This clonotype was counted ten times or more. The chain joins TRBV28 to TRBJ2-7; D call uncertain. The CDR3 totals 12 residues. V was pared by 7 bases and J by 7 bases, with 14 bases between. CDR1 is MDHEN, CDR2 SYDVKM, per germline. The chain's CDR3 is CASTPLLGEQYF. The CDR3, as DNA: TGTGCCAGCACCCCCCTGCTTGGGGAGCAGTACTTC. Looking up the rest from reference TRBV28 and TRBJ2-7 gives the full variable domain: DVKVTQSSRYLVKRTGEKVFLECVQDMDHENMFWYRQDPGLGLRLIYFSYDVKMKEKGDIPEGYSVSREKKERFSLILESASTNQTSMYLCASTPLLGEQYFGPGTRLTVT.

In this sample, this clonotype turned up many times. V usage is TRBV20-1 and J usage is TRBJ1-2; tentative D call: TRBD1 (5 bases). The germline V gene has CDR1 DFQATT and CDR2 SNEGSKA (reference sequence). The CDR3 totals 12 residues. V lost 0 bases to trimming and J lost 9 bases, with 11 bases between them. The CDR3 is CSARDRRDSYTF. CDR3 coding DNA: TGCAGTGCTAGAGATCGCAGGGATAGCTACACCTTC.